The TCR beta chain under discussion was sequenced for a study of T cell clusters in autoimmune cytopenias. In terms of frequency, this clonotype is medium-sized. About 37,500 genome equivalents of blood DNA were amplified for TRB. The CDR3 runs 16 residues. CDR1 is LNHDA and CDR2 is SQIVND in the germline V gene (reference sequence). One tube held mixed TRB-A and TRB-B primer pools for touch-down PCR. TCRdb reprocessed the multiplex PCR reads, keeping one entry per CDR3 protein, no DNA. This sample carries several thousand distinct CDR3 sequences, with about 3.5% going to the ten biggest clones. What was sequenced was peripheral blood. This receptor was identified in a human donor with an autoimmune cytopenia or autoimmune hepatitis (not recorded which). The chain is built from TRBV19 and TRBJ1-5; TCRdb picks TRBD1, but there is no DNA to check that call. This chain's CDR3 is CASSRHGTGPAQPQHF. Full variable domain (rest looked up from reference TRBV19 and TRBJ1-5): DGGITQSPKYLFRKEGQNVTLSCEQNLNHDAMYWYRQDPGQGLRLIYYSQIVNDFQKGDIAEGYSVSREKKESFPLTVTSAQKNPTAFYLCASSRHGTGPAQPQHFGDGTRLSIL.